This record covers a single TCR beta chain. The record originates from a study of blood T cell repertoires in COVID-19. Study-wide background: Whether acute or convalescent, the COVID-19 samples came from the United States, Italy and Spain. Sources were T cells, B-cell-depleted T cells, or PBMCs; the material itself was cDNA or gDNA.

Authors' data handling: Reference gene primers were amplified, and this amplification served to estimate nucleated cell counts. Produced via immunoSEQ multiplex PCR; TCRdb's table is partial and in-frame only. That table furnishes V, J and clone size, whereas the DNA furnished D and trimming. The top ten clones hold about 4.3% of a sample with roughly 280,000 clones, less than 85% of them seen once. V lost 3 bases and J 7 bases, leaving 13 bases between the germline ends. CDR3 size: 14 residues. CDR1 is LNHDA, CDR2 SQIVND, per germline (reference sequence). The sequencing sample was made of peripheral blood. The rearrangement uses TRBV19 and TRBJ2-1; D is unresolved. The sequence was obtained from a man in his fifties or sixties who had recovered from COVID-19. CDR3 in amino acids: CASSIGDWVNEQFF. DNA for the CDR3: TGTGCCAGTAGTATTGGTGACTGGGTGAATGAGCAGTTCTTC.